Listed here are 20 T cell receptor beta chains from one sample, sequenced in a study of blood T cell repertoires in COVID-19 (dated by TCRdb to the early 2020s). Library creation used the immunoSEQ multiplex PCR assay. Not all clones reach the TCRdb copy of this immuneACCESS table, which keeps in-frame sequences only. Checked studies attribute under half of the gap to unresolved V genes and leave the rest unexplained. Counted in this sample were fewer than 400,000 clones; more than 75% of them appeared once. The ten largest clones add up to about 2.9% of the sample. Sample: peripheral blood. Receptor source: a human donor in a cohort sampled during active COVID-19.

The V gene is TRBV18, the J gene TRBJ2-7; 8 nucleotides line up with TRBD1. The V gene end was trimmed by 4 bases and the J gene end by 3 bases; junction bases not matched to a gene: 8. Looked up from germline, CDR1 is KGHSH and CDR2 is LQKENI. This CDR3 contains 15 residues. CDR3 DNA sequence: TGTGCCAGCTCACGAACGACAGGGGTAGTCTACGAGCAGTACTTC. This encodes CASSRTTGVVYEQYF.

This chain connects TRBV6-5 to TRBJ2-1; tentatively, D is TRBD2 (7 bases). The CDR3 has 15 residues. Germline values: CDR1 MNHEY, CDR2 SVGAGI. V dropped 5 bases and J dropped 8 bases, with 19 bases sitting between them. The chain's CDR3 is CASSPEGGAGHEQFF. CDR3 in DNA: TGTGCCAGCAGTCCCGAGGGGGGGGCGGGTCATGAGCAGTTCTTC.

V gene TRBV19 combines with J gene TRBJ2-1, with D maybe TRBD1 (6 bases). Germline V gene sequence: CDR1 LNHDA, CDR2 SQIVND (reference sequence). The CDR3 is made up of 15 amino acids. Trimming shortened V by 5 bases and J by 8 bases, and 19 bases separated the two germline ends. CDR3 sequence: CASSPRDNHHDEQFF. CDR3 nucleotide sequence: TGTGCCAGTAGTCCCCGGGACAACCATCATGATGAGCAGTTCTTC.

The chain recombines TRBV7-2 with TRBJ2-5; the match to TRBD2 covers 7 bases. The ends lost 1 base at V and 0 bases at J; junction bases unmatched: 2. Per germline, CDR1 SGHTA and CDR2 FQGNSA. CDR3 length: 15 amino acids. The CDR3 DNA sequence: TGTGCCAGCAGCTTAGGAGCGGGGAACCAAGAGACCCAGTACTTC. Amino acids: CASSLGAGNQETQYF.

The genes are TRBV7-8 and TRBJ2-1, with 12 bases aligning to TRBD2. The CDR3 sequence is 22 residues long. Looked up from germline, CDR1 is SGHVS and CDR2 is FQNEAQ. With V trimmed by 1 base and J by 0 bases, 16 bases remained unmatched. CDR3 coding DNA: TGTGCCAGCAGCTTAGTTCGGCCAGGACTAGCGGGACCCGTGAGCTCCTACAATGAGCAGTTCTTC. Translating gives CASSLVRPGLAGPVSSYNEQFF.

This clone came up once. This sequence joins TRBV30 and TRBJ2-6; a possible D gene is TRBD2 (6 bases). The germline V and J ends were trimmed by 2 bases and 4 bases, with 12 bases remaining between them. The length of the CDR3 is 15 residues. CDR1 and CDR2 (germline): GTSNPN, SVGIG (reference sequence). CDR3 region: CAWSYGGSGANVLTF. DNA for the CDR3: TGTGCCTGGAGTTACGGGGGATCAGGGGCCAACGTCCTGACTTTC.

CDR3 DNA sequence: TGTGCCAGCAGTGAAATAGGGGCTGGATACGAGCAGTACTTC. It codes for CASSEIGAGYEQYF. V gene TRBV6-1 combines with J gene TRBJ2-7, with D possibly matching TRBD1 (5 bases). The germline V gene encodes CDR1 MNHNS and CDR2 SASEGT. V lost 2 bases and J lost 4, with 12 bases in between. The CDR3 runs to 14 residues.

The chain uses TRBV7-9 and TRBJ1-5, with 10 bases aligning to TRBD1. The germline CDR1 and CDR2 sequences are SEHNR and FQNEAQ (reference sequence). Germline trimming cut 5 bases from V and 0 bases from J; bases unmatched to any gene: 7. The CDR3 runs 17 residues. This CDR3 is CASSPGQGGDSNQPQHF. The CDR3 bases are TGTGCCAGCAGCCCTGGACAGGGGGGGGATAGCAATCAGCCCCAGCATTTT. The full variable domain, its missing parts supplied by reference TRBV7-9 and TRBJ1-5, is DTGVSQNPRHKITKRGQNVTFRCDPISEHNRLYWYRQTLGQGPEFLTYFQNEAQLEKSRLLSDRFSAERPKGSFSTLEIQRTEQGDSAMYLCASSPGQGGDSNQPQHFGDGTRLSIL.

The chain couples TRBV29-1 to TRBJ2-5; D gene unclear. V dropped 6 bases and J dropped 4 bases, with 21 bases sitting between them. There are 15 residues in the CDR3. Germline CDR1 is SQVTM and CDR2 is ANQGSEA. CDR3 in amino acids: CSVRRYGPVVETQYF. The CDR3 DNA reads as TGCAGCGTCCGTAGATATGGGCCGGTGGTAGAGACCCAGTACTTC.

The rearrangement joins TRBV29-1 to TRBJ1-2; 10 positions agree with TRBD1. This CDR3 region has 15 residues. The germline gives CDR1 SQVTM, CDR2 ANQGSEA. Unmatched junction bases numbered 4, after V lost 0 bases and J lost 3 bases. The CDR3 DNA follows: TGCAGCGTTGAAGACTGGGGACAGGGGTACTATGGCTACACCTTC. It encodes CSVEDWGQGYYGYTF. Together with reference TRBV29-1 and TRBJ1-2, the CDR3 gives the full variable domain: SAVISQKPSRDICQRGTSLTIQCQVDSQVTMMFWYRQQPGQSLTLIATANQGSEATYESGFVIDKFPISRPNLTFSTLTVSNMSPEDSSIYLCSVEDWGQGYYGYTFGSGTRLTVV.

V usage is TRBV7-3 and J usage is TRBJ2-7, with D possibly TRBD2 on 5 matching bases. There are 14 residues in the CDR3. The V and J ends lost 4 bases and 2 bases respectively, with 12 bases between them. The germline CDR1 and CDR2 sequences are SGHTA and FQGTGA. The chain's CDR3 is CASSSYSGAYEQYF. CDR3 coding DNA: TGTGCCAGCAGCTCGTATTCCGGGGCCTACGAGCAGTACTTC.

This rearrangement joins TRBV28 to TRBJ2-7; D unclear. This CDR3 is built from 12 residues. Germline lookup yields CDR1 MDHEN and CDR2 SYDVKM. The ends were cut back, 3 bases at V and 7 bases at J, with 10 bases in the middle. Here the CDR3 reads CASSLVRREQYF. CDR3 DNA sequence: TGTGCCAGCAGTTTGGTCCGCCGGGAGCAGTACTTC.

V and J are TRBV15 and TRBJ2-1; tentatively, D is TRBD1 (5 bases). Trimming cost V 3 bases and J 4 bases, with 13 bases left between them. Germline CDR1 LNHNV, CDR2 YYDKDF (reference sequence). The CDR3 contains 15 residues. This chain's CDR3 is CATSRTPDSYNEQFF. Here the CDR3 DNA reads TGTGCCACCAGCAGGACCCCCGACAGTTACAATGAGCAGTTCTTC.

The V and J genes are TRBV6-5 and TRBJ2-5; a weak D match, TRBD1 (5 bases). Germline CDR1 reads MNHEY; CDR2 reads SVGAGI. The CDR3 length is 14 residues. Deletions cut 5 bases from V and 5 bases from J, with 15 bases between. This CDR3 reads CASSRTVPGETQYF. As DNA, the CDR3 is TGTGCCAGCAGTCGGACGGTACCAGGGGAGACCCAGTACTTC.

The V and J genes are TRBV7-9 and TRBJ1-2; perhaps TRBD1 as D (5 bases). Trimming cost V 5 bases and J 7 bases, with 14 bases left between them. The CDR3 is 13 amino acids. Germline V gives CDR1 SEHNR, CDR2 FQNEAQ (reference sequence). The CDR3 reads CASSLGRGSGYTF. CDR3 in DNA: TGTGCCAGCAGCCTGGGGAGGGGCTCTGGCTACACCTTC. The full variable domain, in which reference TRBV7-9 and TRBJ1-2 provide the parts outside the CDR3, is DTGVSQNPRHKITKRGQNVTFRCDPISEHNRLYWYRQTLGQGPEFLTYFQNEAQLEKSRLLSDRFSAERPKGSFSTLEIQRTEQGDSAMYLCASSLGRGSGYTFGSGTRLTVV.

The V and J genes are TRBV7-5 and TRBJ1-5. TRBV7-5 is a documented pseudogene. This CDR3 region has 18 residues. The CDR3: CARSLVAEGGDPMQPQHF. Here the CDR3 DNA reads TGTGCCAGAAGCTTAGTGGCCGAGGGTGGTGACCCGATGCAGCCCCAGCATTTT.

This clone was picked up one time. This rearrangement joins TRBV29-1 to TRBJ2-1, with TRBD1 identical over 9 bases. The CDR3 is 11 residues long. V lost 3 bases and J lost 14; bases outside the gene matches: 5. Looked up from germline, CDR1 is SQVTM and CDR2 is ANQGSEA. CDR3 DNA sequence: TGCAGCGTTGACGGGACAGGGATGAAGTTCTTC. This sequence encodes CSVDGTGMKFF.

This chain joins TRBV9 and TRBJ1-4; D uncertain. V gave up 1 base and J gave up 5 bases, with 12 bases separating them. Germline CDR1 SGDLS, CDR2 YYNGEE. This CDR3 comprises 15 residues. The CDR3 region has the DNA TGTGCCAGCAGCGTATTTGGAGGGATCAATGAAAAACTGTTTTTT. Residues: CASSVFGGINEKLFF.

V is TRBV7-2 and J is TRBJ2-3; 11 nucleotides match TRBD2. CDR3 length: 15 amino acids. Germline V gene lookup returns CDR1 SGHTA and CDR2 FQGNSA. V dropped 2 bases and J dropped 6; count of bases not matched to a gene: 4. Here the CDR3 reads CASSLTTSGADTQYF. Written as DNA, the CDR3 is TGTGCCAGCAGCTTAACGACTAGCGGGGCCGATACGCAGTATTTT.

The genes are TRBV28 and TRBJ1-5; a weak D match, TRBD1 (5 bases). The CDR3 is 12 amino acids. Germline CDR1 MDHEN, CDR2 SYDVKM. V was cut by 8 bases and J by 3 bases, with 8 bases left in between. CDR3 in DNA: TGTGCCAGCGGACAATACAATCAGCCCCAGCATTTT. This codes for CASGQYNQPQHF.